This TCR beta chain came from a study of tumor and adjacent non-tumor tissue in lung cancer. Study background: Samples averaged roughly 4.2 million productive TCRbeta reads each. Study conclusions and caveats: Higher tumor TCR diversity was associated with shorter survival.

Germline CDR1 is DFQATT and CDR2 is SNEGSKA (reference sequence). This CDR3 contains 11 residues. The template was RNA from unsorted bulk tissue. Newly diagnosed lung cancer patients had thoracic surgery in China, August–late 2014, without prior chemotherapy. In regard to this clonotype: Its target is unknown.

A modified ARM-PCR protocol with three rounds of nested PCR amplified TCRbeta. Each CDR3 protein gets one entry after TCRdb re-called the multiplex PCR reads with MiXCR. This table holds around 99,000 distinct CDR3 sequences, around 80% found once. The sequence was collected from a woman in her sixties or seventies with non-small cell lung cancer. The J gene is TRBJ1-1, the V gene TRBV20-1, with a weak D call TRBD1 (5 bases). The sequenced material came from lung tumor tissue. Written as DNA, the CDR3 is TGCAGGGCGGGGGTGACGGAGGCAGGTTTCTTT. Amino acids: CRAGVTEAGFF.